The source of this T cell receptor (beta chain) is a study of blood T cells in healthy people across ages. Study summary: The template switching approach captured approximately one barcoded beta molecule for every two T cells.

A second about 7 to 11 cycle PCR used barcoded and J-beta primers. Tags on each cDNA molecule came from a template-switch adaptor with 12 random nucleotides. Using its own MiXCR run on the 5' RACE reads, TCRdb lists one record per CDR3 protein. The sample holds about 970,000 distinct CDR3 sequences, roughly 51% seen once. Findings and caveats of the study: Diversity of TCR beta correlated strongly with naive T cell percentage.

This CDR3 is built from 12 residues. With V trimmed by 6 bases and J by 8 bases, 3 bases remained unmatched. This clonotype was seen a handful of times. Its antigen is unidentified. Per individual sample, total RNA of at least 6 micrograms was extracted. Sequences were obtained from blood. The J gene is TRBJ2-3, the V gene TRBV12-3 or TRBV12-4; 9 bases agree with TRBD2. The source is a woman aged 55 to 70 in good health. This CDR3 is CASSLSGSTQYF. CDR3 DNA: TGTGCCAGCAGCCTTAGCGGGAGTACGCAGTATTTT.